Reported below is one T cell receptor (beta chain). Its specificity is unknown. This specimen belongs to a study of T cells in localized non-small cell lung cancer. Findings and limits, study-wide: Heterogeneity remains possible because sequencing was limited to only one tumor region. The highest T cell clonality was in uninvolved adjacent lung, above tumor. Across samples, adjacent lung featured a median around 56 of the top 100 tumor clones. An association was observed between higher blood T cell density and longer overall survival.

Clones were read by immunoSEQ multiplex PCR, and TCRdb kept only the in-frame ones, dropping some. The sample consists of roughly 26,000 clones, roughly nine tenths of them appearing once. Germline V gene sequence: CDR1 MNHNS, CDR2 SASEGT. This CDR3 contains 16 residues. V gave up 1 base and J gave up 6 bases; unmatched junction bases: 8. The specimen was peripheral blood, collected before any cancer treatment. The receptor's source is a female donor at least 60 years old with stage II squamous cell lung carcinoma. The chain uses TRBV6-1 and TRBJ2-2; 7 nucleotides line up with TRBD2. The CDR3 is CASSEGEGSRAGELFF. CDR3 nucleotide sequence: TGTGCCAGCAGTGAAGGGGAGGGGTCTAGGGCCGGGGAGCTGTTTTTT.